This T cell receptor beta chain emerged from a study of CD8+CD57+ T cells in acquired aplastic anemia. At the level of the study: Each DNA sample taken from sorted CD4+ and CD8+ cells came to 2.5 to 4 ug on average.

This CDR3 is 15 amino acids long. V lost 4 bases and J lost 5, with 14 bases in between. CDR1 and CDR2 from the germline V gene are LGHDT and YNNKEL (reference sequence). Both TCR beta VDJ combination and CDR3 sequence profiling were carried out. Genomic DNA was the template for this profiling. In TCRdb, the reads were re-called with MiXCR into one record per CDR3 protein. The sample has some 220,000 distinct CDR3 sequences, about a third seen once. Study-level points and caveats: Patients and controls shared about 30 CD8+ CDR3 sequences.

In regard to this clonotype: Its antigen is as yet unknown.

The origin of this receptor is a human donor in good health, serving as a control. The rearrangement joins TRBV3-1 to TRBJ2-2; tentatively, D is TRBD1 (6 bases). Sequences were obtained from sorted CD4+, CD8+, or CD8+CD57+ T cells (not recorded which) from PBMCs. This CDR3 reads CASSLRDTGTGELFF. Written as DNA, the CDR3 is TGTGCCAGCAGCCTCCGGGACACTGGGACCGGGGAGCTGTTTTTT.